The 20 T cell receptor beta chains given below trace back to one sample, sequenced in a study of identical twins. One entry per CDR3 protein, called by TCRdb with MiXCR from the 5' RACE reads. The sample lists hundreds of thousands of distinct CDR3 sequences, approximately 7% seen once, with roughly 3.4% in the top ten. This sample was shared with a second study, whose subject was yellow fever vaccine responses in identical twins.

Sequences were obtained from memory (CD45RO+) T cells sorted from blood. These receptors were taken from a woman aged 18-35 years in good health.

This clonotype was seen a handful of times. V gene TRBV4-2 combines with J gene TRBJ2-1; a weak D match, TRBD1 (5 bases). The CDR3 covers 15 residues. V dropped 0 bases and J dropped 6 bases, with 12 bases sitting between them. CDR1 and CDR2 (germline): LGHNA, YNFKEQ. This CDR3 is CASSQESAGPNEQFF. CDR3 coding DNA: TGTGCCAGCAGCCAAGAATCTGCAGGGCCCAATGAGCAGTTCTTC.

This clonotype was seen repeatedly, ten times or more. CDR3 coding DNA: TGTGCCACCAGCAGAGACGGAGTCTCTGGGGCCAACGTCCTGACTTTC. It is translated as CATSRDGVSGANVLTF. This chain uses TRBV15 with TRBJ2-6; D uncertain. In germline, CDR1 is LNHNV, CDR2 YYDKDF (reference sequence). V was shortened by 0 bases and J by 0 bases, with 6 bases between the two germline ends. CDR3 size: 16 residues. Together with reference TRBV15 and TRBJ2-6, the CDR3 gives the full variable domain: DAMVIQNPRYQVTQFGKPVTLSCSQTLNHNVMYWYQQKSSQAPKLLFHYYDKDFNNEADTPDNFQSRRPNTSFCFLDIRSPGLGDTAMYLCATSRDGVSGANVLTFGAGSRLTVL.

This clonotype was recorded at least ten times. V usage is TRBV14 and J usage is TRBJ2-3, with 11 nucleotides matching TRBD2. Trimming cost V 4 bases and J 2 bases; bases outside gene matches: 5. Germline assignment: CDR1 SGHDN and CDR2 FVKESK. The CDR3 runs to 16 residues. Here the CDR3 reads CASSRPGLAATDTQYF. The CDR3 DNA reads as TGTGCCAGCAGCCGTCCGGGACTAGCGGCCACAGATACGCAGTATTTT.

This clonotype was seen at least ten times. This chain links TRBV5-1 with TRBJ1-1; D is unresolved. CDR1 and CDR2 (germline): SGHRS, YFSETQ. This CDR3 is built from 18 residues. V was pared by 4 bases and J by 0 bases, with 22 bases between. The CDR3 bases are TGCGCCAGCAGCGGTTCATTGGGCAGGTCCTTTATGAACACTGAAGCTTTCTTT. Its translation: CASSGSLGRSFMNTEAFF.

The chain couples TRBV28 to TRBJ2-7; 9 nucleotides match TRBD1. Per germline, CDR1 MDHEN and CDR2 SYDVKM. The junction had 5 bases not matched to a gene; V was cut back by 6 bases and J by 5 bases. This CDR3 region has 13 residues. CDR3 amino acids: CASRGQGVNEQYF. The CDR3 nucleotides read TGTGCCAGCAGGGGACAGGGTGTCAACGAGCAGTACTTC.

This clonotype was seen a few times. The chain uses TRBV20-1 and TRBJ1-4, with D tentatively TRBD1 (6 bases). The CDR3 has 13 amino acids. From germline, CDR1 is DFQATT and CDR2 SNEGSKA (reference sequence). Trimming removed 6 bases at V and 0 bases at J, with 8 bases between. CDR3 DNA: TGCAGTGCGGGGGCTGCAACTAATGAAAAACTGTTTTTT. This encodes CSAGAATNEKLFF.

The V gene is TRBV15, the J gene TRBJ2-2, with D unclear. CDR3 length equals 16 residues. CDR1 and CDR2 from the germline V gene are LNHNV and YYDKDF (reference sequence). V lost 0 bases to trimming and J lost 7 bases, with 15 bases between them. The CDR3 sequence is CATSRDITPGDGELFF. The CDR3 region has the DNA TGTGCCACCAGCAGAGATATTACCCCCGGTGACGGGGAGCTGTTTTTT. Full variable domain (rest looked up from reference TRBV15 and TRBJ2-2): DAMVIQNPRYQVTQFGKPVTLSCSQTLNHNVMYWYQQKSSQAPKLLFHYYDKDFNNEADTPDNFQSRRPNTSFCFLDIRSPGLGDTAMYLCATSRDITPGDGELFFGEGSRLTVL.

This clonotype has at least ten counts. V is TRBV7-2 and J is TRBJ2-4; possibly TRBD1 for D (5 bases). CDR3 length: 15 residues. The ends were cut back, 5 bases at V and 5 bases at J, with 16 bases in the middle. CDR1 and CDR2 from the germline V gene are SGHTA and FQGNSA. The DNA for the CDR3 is TGTGCCAGCAGCCCAGAGACAGCGCAAGAAAACATTCAGTACTTC. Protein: CASSPETAQENIQYF.

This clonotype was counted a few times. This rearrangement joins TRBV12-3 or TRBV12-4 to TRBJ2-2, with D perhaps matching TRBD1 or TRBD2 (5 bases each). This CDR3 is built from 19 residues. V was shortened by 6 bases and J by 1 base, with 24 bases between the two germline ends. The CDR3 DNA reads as TGTGCCAGCAGAAGTTTATACTGGGACCAAGGGAGGAACACCGGGGAGCTGTTTTTT. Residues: CASRSLYWDQGRNTGELFF.

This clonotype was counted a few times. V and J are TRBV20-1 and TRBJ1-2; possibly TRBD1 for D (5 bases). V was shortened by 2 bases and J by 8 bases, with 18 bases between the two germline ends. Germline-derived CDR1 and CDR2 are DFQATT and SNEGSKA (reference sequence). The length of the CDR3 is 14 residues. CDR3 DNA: TGCAGTGCTAGAAATGCTCAGGGAGATAAGGGCTACACCTTC. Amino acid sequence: CSARNAQGDKGYTF.

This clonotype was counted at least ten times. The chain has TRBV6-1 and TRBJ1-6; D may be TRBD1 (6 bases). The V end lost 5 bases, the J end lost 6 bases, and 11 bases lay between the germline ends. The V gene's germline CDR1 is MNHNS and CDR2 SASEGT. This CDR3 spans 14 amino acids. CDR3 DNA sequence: TGTGCCAGCAGTCAGAAGGGGGGTAATTCACCCCTCCACTTT. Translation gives CASSQKGGNSPLHF.

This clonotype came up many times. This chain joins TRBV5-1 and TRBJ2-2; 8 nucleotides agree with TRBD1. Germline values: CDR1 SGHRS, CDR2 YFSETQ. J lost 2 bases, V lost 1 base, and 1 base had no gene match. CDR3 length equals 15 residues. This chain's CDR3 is CASSLTGGNTGELFF. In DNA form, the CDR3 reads TGCGCCAGCAGCTTGACAGGGGGTAACACCGGGGAGCTGTTTTTT. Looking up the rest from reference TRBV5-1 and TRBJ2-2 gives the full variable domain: KAGVTQTPRYLIKTRGQQVTLSCSPISGHRSVSWYQQTPGQGLQFLFEYFSETQRNKGNFPGRFSGRQFSNSRSEMNVSTLELGDSALYLCASSLTGGNTGELFFGEGSRLTVL.

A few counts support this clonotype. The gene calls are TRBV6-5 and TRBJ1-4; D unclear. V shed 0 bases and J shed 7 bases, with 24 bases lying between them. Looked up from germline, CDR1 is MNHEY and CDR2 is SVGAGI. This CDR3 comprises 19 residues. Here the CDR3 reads CASSYSSPYDAPAGEKLFF. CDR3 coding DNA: TGTGCCAGCAGTTACTCGAGCCCCTACGACGCCCCAGCGGGTGAAAAACTGTTTTTT.

The CDR3 region has the DNA TGCAGTGCTAGGGAGCCGGGAGAGACCCAGTACTTC. Its translation: CSAREPGETQYF. The chain is built from TRBV20-1 and TRBJ2-5; D not certain. Looked up from germline, CDR1 is DFQATT and CDR2 is SNEGSKA (reference sequence). V shed 3 bases and J shed 4 bases, with 9 bases lying between them. This CDR3 is 12 amino acids long.

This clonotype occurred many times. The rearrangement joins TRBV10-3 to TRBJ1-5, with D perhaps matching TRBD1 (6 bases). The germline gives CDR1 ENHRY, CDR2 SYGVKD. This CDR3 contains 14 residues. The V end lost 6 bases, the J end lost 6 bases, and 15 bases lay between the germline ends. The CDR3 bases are TGTGCCATCAGGAACGGGACAAGCGGTCAGCCCCAGCATTTT. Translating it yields CAIRNGTSGQPQHF.

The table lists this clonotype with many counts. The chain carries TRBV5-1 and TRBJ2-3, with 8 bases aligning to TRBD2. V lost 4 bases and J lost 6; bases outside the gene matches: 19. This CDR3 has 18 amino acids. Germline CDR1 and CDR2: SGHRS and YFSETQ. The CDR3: CASSHLDGLALRGDTQYF. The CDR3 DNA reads TGCGCCAGCAGCCACCTCGACGGACTAGCCTTACGAGGGGATACGCAGTATTTT. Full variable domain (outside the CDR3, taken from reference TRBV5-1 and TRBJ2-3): KAGVTQTPRYLIKTRGQQVTLSCSPISGHRSVSWYQQTPGQGLQFLFEYFSETQRNKGNFPGRFSGRQFSNSRSEMNVSTLELGDSALYLCASSHLDGLALRGDTQYFGPGTRLTVL.

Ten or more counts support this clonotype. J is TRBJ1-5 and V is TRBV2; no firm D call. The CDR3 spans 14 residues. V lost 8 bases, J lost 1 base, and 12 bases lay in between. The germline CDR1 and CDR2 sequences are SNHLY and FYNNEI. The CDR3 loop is CASRAGVSNQPQHF. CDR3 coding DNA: TGTGCCAGCCGGGCCGGGGTGAGCAATCAGCCCCAGCATTTT.

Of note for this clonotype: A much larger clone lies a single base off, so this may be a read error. The CDR3 nucleotides are TGCAGTCCAACGAACACCGGGGGGCTGTTTTTT. Protein: CSPTNTGGLFF. J is TRBJ2-2 and V is TRBV20-1; D might be TRBD2 (6 bases). Looked up from germline, CDR1 is DFQATT and CDR2 is SNEGSKA (reference sequence). This CDR3 region has 11 residues.

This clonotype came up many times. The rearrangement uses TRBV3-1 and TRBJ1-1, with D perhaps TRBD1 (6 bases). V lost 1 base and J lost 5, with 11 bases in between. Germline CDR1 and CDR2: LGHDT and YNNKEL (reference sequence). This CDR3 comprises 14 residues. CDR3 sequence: CASSQVTGKTEAFF. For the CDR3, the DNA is TGTGCCAGCAGCCAAGTTACAGGGAAGACTGAAGCTTTCTTT.

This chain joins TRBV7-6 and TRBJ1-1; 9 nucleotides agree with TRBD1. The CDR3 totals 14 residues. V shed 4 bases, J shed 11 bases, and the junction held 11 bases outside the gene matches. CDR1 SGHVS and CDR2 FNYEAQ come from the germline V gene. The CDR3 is CASSSGTGLRRAFF. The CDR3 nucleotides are TGTGCCAGCAGCTCCGGGACAGGGCTTCGGAGGGCTTTCTTT.